The present TCR beta chain was sequenced within a study of Graves' ophthalmopathy and Graves' hyperthyroidism. Newly diagnosed hyperthyroidism donors, aged 18 to 65, duration under 2 months. Certain patients were not enrolled. These were patients with other autoimmune diseases, uncontrolled infections, pregnancy or lactation. PBMCs were isolated from a roughly 9 ml sample of fresh peripheral blood. Amplified TCR beta CDR3 regions were obtained using RNA transcripts as template. Scientists carried out first-round RT-PCR using HTBI primers and then a second-round multiplex PCR. TCRdb re-analysed the multiplex PCR reads in MiXCR, keeping a single row per CDR3 protein. The data hold 500,000 to 700,000 distinct CDR3 sequences, with 22% observed a single time. This clonotype occurred many times. Trimming took off 7 bases at V and 0 bases at J, with 13 bases between the two ends. The CDR3 spans 16 residues. From germline, CDR1 is MNHEY and CDR2 SMNVEV (reference sequence).

This receptor was identified in a woman under 30 with stable Graves' hyperthyroidism. Some clones in this sample may be carry-over from other donors' samples. What was sequenced was peripheral blood. V and J are TRBV27 and TRBJ2-6; D not certain. The CDR3 DNA reads TGTGCCAGCACCTTTATTTGGAGCTCTGGGGCCAACGTCCTGACTTTC. Translating it yields CASTFIWSSGANVLTF.